One sample yielded the 25 T cell receptor beta chains listed below, sequenced in a study of technical replicates of blood from a handful of donors. Using immunoSEQ multiplex PCR, the repertoire was profiled, and TCRdb retains in-frame clones only, with some absent. The table has around 68,000 clones, 95% to 97% seen once; the top ten hold more than 0.25%. The material sequenced was T cells isolated from PBMCs. These receptors all stem from a human donor in good health.

This chain joins TRBV27 and TRBJ2-7; TRBD1 agrees at 9 bases. This CDR3 comprises 14 residues. The J segment lost 4 bases and the V segment lost 2 bases, leaving 3 bases of the junction unmatched. Germline CDR1 and CDR2: MNHEY and SMNVEV (reference sequence). Here the CDR3 reads CASSLGTGIYEQYF. CDR3 nucleotide sequence: TGTGCCAGCAGTTTAGGGACAGGGATTTACGAGCAGTACTTC.

The V and J genes are TRBV19 and TRBJ1-1, with no clear D. The CDR3 covers 13 residues. Germline V gives CDR1 LNHDA, CDR2 SQIVND (reference sequence). Trimming took off 5 bases at V and 0 bases at J, with 7 bases between the two ends. CDR3 DNA: TGTGCCAGTAGTGCTTCGGTGAACACTGAAGCTTTCTTT. This codes for CASSASVNTEAFF.

The J gene is TRBJ2-1, the V gene TRBV7-3; TRBD2 agrees at 8 bases. The germline gives CDR1 SGHTA, CDR2 FQGTGA. The CDR3 sequence is 16 residues long. V was clipped by 2 bases and J by 7 bases; unmatched bases: 10. The CDR3 DNA is TGTGCCAGCAGCTTAGGACGGGAGGGCCCTGTTAATGAGCAGTTCTTC. This sequence encodes CASSLGREGPVNEQFF.

V usage is TRBV7-2 and J usage is TRBJ2-4; 7 bases are a match to TRBD2. The CDR3 has 15 amino acids. Germline V gene lookup returns CDR1 SGHTA and CDR2 FQGNSA. Losses at the gene ends were 1 base for V and 5 bases for J; bases not matched to a gene: 5. CDR3 bases: TGTGCCAGCAGCTTAGTGGGGGGGTCCGAAAACATTCAGTACTTC. It translates to CASSLVGGSENIQYF.

The V call is TRBV13, the J call TRBJ2-7; tentatively, D is TRBD2 (6 bases). The V gene lost 0 bases and the J gene lost 6 bases, with 12 bases spanning the gap. The CDR3 spans 14 residues. Germline V gives CDR1 PRHDT, CDR2 FYEKMQ (reference sequence). The CDR3 here is CASSLGAGPPEQYF. The CDR3 region has the DNA TGTGCCAGCAGCTTAGGCGCGGGGCCTCCCGAGCAGTACTTC.

The chain recombines TRBV29-1 with TRBJ2-3; 7 bases match TRBD2. The length of the CDR3 is 13 residues. The V and J ends lost 8 bases and 5 bases, in that order; junction bases with no gene match: 10. Per the germline V gene, CDR1 is SQVTM and CDR2 is ANQGSEA. DNA for the CDR3: TGCAGCCCCTCCGGGAGGCATGGAGATACGCAGTATTTT. Its translation: CSPSGRHGDTQYF.

The CDR3 sequence: CASSEEPSVSYEQYF. The CDR3 nucleotides are TGCGCCAGCAGCGAGGAGCCTAGCGTCTCCTACGAGCAGTACTTC. The rearrangement uses TRBV5-1 and TRBJ2-7, with D tentatively TRBD2 (6 bases). The V gene lost 4 bases and the J gene lost 0 bases, with 14 bases spanning the gap. Germline lookup yields CDR1 SGHRS and CDR2 YFSETQ. The CDR3 covers 15 residues.

The chain couples TRBV5-1 to TRBJ1-5, with no clear D. The V gene lost 0 bases and the J gene lost 1 base, with 5 bases spanning the gap. This CDR3 has 14 amino acids. Germline V gives CDR1 SGHRS, CDR2 YFSETQ. CDR3 DNA sequence: TGCGCCAGCAGCTTGGACATGAGCAATCAGCCCCAGCATTTT. Translation gives CASSLDMSNQPQHF.

The chain links TRBV2 to TRBJ2-1; 7 bases line up with TRBD2. The length of the CDR3 is 16 residues. The trim removed 3 bases at V and 1 base at J, leaving 6 bases unmatched. Germline loops: CDR1 SNHLY, CDR2 FYNNEI. The CDR3 loop reads CASSEPSGISYNEQFF. The DNA of the CDR3 is TGTGCCAGCAGTGAGCCTAGCGGCATATCCTACAATGAGCAGTTCTTC. Together with reference TRBV2 and TRBJ2-1, the CDR3 gives the full variable domain: EPEVTQTPSHQVTQMGQEVILRCVPISNHLYFYWYRQILGQKVEFLVSFYNNEISEKSEIFDDQFSVERPDGSNFTLKIRSTKLEDSAMYFCASSEPSGISYNEQFFGPGTRLTVL.

For the CDR3, the DNA is TGTGCCAGCAGTTACTCGACGCGAGGAGATACGCAGTATTTT. It codes for CASSYSTRGDTQYF. The chain joins TRBV6-5 to TRBJ2-3; unclear D gene. V lost 0 bases, J lost 5 bases, and 9 bases lay in between. The CDR3 covers 14 residues. CDR1 is MNHEY and CDR2 is SVGAGI in the germline V gene.

The DNA for the CDR3 is TGTGCCTTTCCCGGGAGGGTTTGCAATCAGCCCCAGCATTTT. The encoded protein is CAFPGRVCNQPQHF. The chain combines TRBV6-5 with TRBJ1-5; D is uncertain. CDR1 and CDR2 (germline): MNHEY, SVGAGI. The V and J ends lost 11 bases and 2 bases respectively, with 16 bases between them. CDR3 length: 14 residues.

The rearrangement links TRBV5-4 to TRBJ1-2, with 7 positions matching TRBD1. This CDR3 region has 13 residues. Germline V lookup: CDR1 SGHNT, CDR2 YYREEE (reference sequence). V gave up 5 bases and J gave up 4 bases; unmatched junction bases: 5. The chain's CDR3 is CASRPGGRYGYTF. The CDR3 DNA follows: TGTGCCAGCAGACCAGGGGGACGCTATGGCTACACCTTC. The full variable domain, in which reference TRBV5-4 and TRBJ1-2 provide the parts outside the CDR3, is ETGVTQSPTHLIKTRGQQVTLRCSSQSGHNTVSWYQQALGQGPQFIFQYYREEENGRGNFPPRFSGLQFPNYSSELNVNALELDDSALYLCASRPGGRYGYTFGSGTRLTVV.

This clone was seen only once. V gene TRBV5-4 combines with J gene TRBJ2-1; the D is unclear. V lost 0 bases to trimming and J lost 1 base, with 5 bases between them. The CDR3 runs to 14 residues. Per germline, CDR1 SGHNT and CDR2 YYREEE (reference sequence). The DNA for the CDR3 is TGTGCCAGCAGCTTGGTATCTTCCTACAATGAGCAGTTCTTC. Amino acids: CASSLVSSYNEQFF.

The gene calls are TRBV6-1 and TRBJ1-5; weak D call: TRBD1 (5 bases). The CDR3 is made up of 15 amino acids. Germline V gene sequence: CDR1 MNHNS, CDR2 SASEGT. Trimming cost V 0 bases and J 7 bases, with 13 bases left between them. The CDR3 loop is CASSEALQGRQPQHF. As DNA, the CDR3 is TGTGCCAGCAGTGAAGCGCTCCAGGGAAGGCAGCCCCAGCATTTT.

The chain couples TRBV25-1 to TRBJ2-3; TRBD2 agrees at 10 bases. Trimming removed 8 bases from V and 3 bases from J; junction bases left unmatched: 8. This CDR3 contains 15 residues. Germline-derived CDR1 and CDR2 are MGHDK and SYGVNS. This chain's CDR3 is CASGGAGGSTDTQYF. CDR3 nucleotide sequence: TGTGCCAGCGGGGGAGCGGGAGGGTCGACAGATACGCAGTATTTT.

The chain combines TRBV4-1 with TRBJ2-5, with 11 bases lining up with TRBD1. Looked up from germline, CDR1 is MGHRA and CDR2 is YSYEKL. This CDR3 spans 14 amino acids. The J segment lost 3 bases and the V segment lost 3 bases, leaving 0 bases of the junction unmatched. Here the CDR3 DNA reads TGCGCCAGCAGCCAGGGACAGGGGGAAGAGACCCAGTACTTC. Its protein product is CASSQGQGEETQYF.

Only one count was recorded for this clone. The J gene is TRBJ2-3, the V gene TRBV7-2; the match to TRBD2 covers 10 bases. The CDR3 extends over 16 amino acids. V gave up 5 bases and J gave up 5 bases; unmatched junction bases: 10. Germline loops: CDR1 SGHTA, CDR2 FQGNSA. CDR3 sequence reads: CASSPSLAGVLDTQYF. CDR3 in DNA: TGTGCCAGCAGCCCTAGTCTAGCGGGAGTATTAGATACGCAGTATTTT.

V is TRBV7-9 and J is TRBJ1-1; 7 bases fit TRBD1. This CDR3 has 13 amino acids. CDR1 and CDR2 from the germline V gene are SEHNR and FQNEAQ (reference sequence). Trimming cost V 8 bases and J 0 bases; bases outside gene matches: 3. CDR3: CASGDRVNTEAFF. Written as DNA, the CDR3 is TGTGCCAGCGGAGACAGGGTGAACACTGAAGCTTTCTTT.

The V call is TRBV10-3, the J call TRBJ2-2, with TRBD1 matching 8 bases. This CDR3 contains 14 residues. The junction had 5 bases not matched to a gene; V was cut back by 10 bases and J by 1 base. Germline V CDR1 and CDR2: ENHRY, SYGVKD. CDR3 in DNA: TGTGCCACCTGGACAGGGAGGAACACCGGGGAGCTGTTTTTT. This encodes CATWTGRNTGELFF.

This clone was seen once. The chain employs TRBV9 and TRBJ1-1; D call uncertain. Trimming removed 0 bases at V and 1 base at J, with 4 bases between. Germline V gene sequence: CDR1 SGDLS, CDR2 YYNGEE. The CDR3 has 13 amino acids. The CDR3 loop is CASSVAPNTEAFF. The CDR3 region has the DNA TGTGCCAGCAGCGTAGCTCCGAACACTGAAGCTTTCTTT.

The J gene is TRBJ1-5, the V gene TRBV27; D is unclear. V lost 8 bases, J lost 5 bases, and 16 bases lay in between. The CDR3 runs 14 residues. In germline, CDR1 is MNHEY, CDR2 SMNVEV (reference sequence). The CDR3 spells CASRPMQRDQPQHF. The CDR3 coding sequence is TGTGCCAGCCGACCTATGCAGCGAGATCAGCCCCAGCATTTT.

The gene calls are TRBV11-1 and TRBJ2-1; weak D call: TRBD2 (5 bases). Germline lookup yields CDR1 SGHAT and CDR2 FQDESV (reference sequence). CDR3 length: 11 residues. Trimming pared 2 bases from V and 12 bases from J, leaving 8 bases between. CDR3: CASSLTSGQFF. The CDR3 DNA follows: TGTGCCAGCAGCTTAACAAGCGGGCAGTTCTTC.

J is TRBJ2-5 and V is TRBV6-5, with D possibly matching TRBD2 (6 bases). The germline gives CDR1 MNHEY, CDR2 SVGAGI. Between the trimmed V and J ends, which lost 0 bases and 8 bases, there was a span of 16 bases. The CDR3 spans 15 residues. The CDR3, as DNA: TGTGCCAGCAGTTACTCGGGAGGCGTTAAGAGAACCCAGTACTTC. Translation: CASSYSGGVKRTQYF.

The rearrangement uses TRBV9 and TRBJ2-3; D is undetermined. Trimming shortened V by 4 bases and J by 4 bases, and 7 bases separated the two germline ends. CDR1 is SGDLS, CDR2 YYNGEE, per germline. The CDR3 sequence is 12 residues long. For the CDR3, the DNA is TGTGCCAGCAGCAGAGGATCAGATACGCAGTATTTT. It specifies CASSRGSDTQYF.

This chain joins TRBV19 and TRBJ2-2, with TRBD1 as a possible D gene (5 bases). Trimming removed 3 bases from V and 5 bases from J, with 10 bases in between. The V gene's germline CDR1 is LNHDA and CDR2 SQIVND (reference sequence). The CDR3 is made up of 14 amino acids. The CDR3: CASSIRGSTGELFF. The CDR3 region has the DNA TGTGCCAGTAGTATTAGGGGTTCGACCGGGGAGCTGTTTTTT.